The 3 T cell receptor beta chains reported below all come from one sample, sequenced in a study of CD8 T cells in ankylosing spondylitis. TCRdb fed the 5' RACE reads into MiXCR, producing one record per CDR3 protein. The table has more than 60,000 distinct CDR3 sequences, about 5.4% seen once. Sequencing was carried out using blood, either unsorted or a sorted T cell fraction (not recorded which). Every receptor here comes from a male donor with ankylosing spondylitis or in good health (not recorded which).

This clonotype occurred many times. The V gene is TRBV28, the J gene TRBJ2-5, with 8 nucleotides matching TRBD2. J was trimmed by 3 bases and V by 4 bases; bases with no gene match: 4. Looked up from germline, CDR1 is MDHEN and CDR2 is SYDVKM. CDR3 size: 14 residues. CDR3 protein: CASSSPGLEETQYF. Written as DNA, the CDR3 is TGTGCCAGCAGTTCCCCGGGACTAGAAGAGACCCAGTACTTC.

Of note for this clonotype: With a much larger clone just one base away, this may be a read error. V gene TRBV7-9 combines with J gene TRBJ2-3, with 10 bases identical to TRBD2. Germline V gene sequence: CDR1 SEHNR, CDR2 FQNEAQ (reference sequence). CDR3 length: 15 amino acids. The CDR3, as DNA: TGTGCCGGCAGCGACACTAGCGGGGTCGGAGATACGCAGTATTTT. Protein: CAGSDTSGVGDTQYF. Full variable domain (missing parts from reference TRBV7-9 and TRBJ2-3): DTGVSQNPRHKITKRGQNVTFRCDPISEHNRLYWYRQTLGQGPEFLTYFQNEAQLEKSRLLSDRFSAERPKGSFSTLEIQRTEQGDSAMYLCAGSDTSGVGDTQYFGPGTRLTVL.

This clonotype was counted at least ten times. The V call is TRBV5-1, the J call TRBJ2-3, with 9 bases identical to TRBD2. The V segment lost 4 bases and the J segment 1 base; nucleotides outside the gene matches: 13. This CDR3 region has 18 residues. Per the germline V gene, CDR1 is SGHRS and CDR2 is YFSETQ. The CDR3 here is CASSPRLAEGIGTDTQYF. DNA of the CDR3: TGCGCCAGCAGCCCCCGACTAGCGGAGGGTATCGGCACAGATACGCAGTATTTT.